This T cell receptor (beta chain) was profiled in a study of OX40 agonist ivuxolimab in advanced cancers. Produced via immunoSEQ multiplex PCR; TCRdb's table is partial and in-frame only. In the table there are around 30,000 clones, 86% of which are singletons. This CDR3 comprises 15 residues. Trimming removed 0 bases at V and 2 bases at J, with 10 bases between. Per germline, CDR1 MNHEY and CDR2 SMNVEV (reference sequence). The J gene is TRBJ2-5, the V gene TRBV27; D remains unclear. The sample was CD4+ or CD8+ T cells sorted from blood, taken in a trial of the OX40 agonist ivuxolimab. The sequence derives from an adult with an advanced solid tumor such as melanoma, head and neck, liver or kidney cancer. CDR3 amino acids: CASSLSLTDQETQYF. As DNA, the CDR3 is TGTGCCAGCAGTTTATCGTTAACAGATCAAGAGACCCAGTACTTC.